This T cell receptor beta chain was obtained from a study of blood T cell repertoires in COVID-19. Germline V gene sequence: CDR1 MGHRA, CDR2 YSYEKL. Unmatched junction bases numbered 4, after V lost 2 bases and J lost 2 bases. The CDR3 runs 15 residues. TCRdb's copy holds only in-frame clones and misses some; the assay was immunoSEQ multiplex PCR. In the table there are around 270,000 clones, 75% to 90% of which are singletons. The V and J genes are TRBV4-1 and TRBJ2-7, with TRBD1 matching 9 bases. Sequenced: peripheral blood. The origin of this receptor is a man younger than 45 with acute or convalescent COVID-19. CDR3 sequence (DNA): TGCGCCAGCAGCCAACAACAGGGGGCCCCCTACGAGCAGTACTTC. It is translated as CASSQQQGAPYEQYF.